Listed here are 2 T cell receptor beta chains from one sample, sequenced in a study of shared clonotypes between healthy human individuals. Assay: immunoSEQ multiplex PCR; the TCRdb copy retains only in-frame clones and omits some. The data show some 1.5 million clones, with roughly 97% seen just once and roughly 1.1% held by the top ten. Sample: naive CD4+ T cells sorted from blood. As for subset: CD45RA+ positively selected. The receptors were gathered from a young man in good health.

This clone has only one observation. V gene TRBV19 combines with J gene TRBJ1-5; tentatively, D is TRBD1 (5 bases). Germline CDR1 is LNHDA and CDR2 is SQIVND (reference sequence). V was shortened by 7 bases and J by 1 base, with 17 bases between the two germline ends. This CDR3 comprises 16 residues. The CDR3 DNA is TGTGCCAGTATCCCGGGGAGGGGTTCGAGCAATCAGCCCCAGCATTTT. It codes for CASIPGRGSSNQPQHF.

The J gene is TRBJ2-1, the V gene TRBV9; D remains unclear. The V end lost 0 bases, the J end lost 4 bases, and 14 bases lay between the germline ends. CDR3 length: 16 residues. Germline V gene lookup returns CDR1 SGDLS and CDR2 YYNGEE. The CDR3 DNA is TGTGCCAGCAGCGTAGATGCGAGTTCTAGGTACAATGAGCAGTTCTTC. Encoded protein: CASSVDASSRYNEQFF.